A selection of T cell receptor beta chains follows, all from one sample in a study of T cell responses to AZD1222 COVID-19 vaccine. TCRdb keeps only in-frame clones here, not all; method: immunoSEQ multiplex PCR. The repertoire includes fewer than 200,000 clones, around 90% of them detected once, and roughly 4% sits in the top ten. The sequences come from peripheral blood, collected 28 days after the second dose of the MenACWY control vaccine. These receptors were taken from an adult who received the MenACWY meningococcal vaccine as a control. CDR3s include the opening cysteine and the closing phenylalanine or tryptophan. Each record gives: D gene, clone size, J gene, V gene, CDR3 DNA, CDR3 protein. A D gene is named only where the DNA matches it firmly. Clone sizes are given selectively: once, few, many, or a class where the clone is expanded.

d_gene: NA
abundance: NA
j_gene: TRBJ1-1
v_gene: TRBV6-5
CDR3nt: TGTGCCAGCAGTTACTCGAAACGAGTGAACACTGAAGCTTTCTTT
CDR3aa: CASSYSKRVNTEAFF

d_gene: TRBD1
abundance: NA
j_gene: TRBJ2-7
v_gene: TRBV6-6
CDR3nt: TGTGCCAGCAAGACAGGGCTAGCCGAGCAGTACTTC
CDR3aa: CASKTGLAEQYF

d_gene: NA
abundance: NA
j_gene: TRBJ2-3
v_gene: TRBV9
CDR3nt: TGTGCCAGCAGCGTAAGCGGCACTAGCACAGATACGCAGTATTTT
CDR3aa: CASSVSGTSTDTQYF

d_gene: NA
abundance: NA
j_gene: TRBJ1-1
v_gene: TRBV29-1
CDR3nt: TGCAGCGTTGGAGGGGTGAGGGAAGCTTTCTTT
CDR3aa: CSVGGVREAFF

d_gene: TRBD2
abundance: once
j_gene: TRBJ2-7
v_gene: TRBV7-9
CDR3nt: TGTGCCAGCAGCAAGACTAGCGGATCCCCCTACGAGCAGTACTTC
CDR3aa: CASSKTSGSPYEQYF

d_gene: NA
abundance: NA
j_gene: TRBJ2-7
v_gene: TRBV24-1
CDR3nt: TGTGCCGCCGGGGGAGCCTACGAGCAGTACTTC
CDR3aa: CAAGGAYEQYF

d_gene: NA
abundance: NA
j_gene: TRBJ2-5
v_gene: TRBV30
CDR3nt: TGTGCCTGGAACGTACTAGGAAACCAGTACTTC
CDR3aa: CAWNVLGNQYF

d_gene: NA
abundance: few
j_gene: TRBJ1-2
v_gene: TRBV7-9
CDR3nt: TGTGCCAGCAGCAATCACCAGGGCACGGGCTACACCTTC
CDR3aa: CASSNHQGTGYTF

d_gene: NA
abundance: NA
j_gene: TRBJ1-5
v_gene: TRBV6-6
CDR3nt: TGTGCCAGCAGTCAGGGGAGGACCCGGTATAGCAATCAGCCCCAGCATTTT
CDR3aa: CASSQGRTRYSNQPQHF

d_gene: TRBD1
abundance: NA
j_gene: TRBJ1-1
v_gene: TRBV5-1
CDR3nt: TGCGCCAGCAGCTTGGCCGCAGTGACAGGGATTACTGAAGCTTTCTTT
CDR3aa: CASSLAAVTGITEAFF

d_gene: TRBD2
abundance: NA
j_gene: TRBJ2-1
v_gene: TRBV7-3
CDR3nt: TGTGCCAGCAGCCGTTTACCGGGACTAGCGGTTAATGAGCAGTTCTTC
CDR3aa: CASSRLPGLAVNEQFF

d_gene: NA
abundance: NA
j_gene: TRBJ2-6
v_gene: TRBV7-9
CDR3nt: TGTGCCAGCAGCTTATCGCCGACCTCTGGGGCCAACGTCCTGACTTTC
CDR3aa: CASSLSPTSGANVLTF

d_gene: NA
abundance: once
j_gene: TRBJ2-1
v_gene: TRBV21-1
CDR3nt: TGTGCCAGCAGCAAAATCGAGAGTGAGCTAGCGGAGCACCCCGGCTATGAGCAGTTCTTC
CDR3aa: CASSKIESELAEHPGYEQFF

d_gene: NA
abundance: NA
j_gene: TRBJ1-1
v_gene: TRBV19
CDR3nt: TGTGCCAGCCGGGGCTGGGAGCTCCAGAACACTGAAGCTTTCTTT
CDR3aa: CASRGWELQNTEAFF

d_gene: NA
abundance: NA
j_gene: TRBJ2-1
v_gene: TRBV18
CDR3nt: TGTGCCAGCTCACCAGTAGCGCTCAATGAGCAGTTCTTC
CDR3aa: CASSPVALNEQFF

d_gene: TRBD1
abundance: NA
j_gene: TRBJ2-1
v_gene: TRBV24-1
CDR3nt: TGTGCCACCAGTGAGAGGGGGCCTGGTTACAATGAGCAGTTCTTC
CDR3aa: CATSERGPGYNEQFF

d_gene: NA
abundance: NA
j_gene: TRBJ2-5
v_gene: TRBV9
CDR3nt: TGTGCCAGCAGCGTAGGGGCAAGCGGAGAGGAGACCCAGTACTTC
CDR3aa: CASSVGASGEETQYF

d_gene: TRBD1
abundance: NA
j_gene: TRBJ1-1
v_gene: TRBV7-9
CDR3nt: TGTGCCAGCAGCTCCCCCAGCCAGGGGGTGGCGGAAGCTTTCTTT
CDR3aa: CASSSPSQGVAEAFF

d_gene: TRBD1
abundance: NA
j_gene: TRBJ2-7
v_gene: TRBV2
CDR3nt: TGTGCCAGCAGTGACAGGGGGCTCGAGCAGTACTTC
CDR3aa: CASSDRGLEQYF

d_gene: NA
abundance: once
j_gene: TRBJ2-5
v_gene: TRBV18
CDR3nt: TGTGCCAGCTCCCCCGGTCGGGGGCCAGAGACCCAGTACTTC
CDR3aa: CASSPGRGPETQYF

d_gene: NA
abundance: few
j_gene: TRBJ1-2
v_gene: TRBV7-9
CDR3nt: TGTGCCAGCAGCTTAGTAGCAAACCCCTATGGCTACACCTTC
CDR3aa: CASSLVANPYGYTF

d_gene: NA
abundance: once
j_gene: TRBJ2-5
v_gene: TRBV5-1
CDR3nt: TGCGCCAGCACCCTAGAGGGGCTGGAGACCCAGTACTTC
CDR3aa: CASTLEGLETQYF

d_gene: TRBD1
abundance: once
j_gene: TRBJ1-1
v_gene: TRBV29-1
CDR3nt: TGCAGCGTTGACCGGACAGGCTCAGAAGCTTTCTTT
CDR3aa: CSVDRTGSEAFF

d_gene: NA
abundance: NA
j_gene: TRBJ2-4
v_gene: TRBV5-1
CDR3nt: TGCGCCAGCAGCTTGGTCTCAGACACAAACATTCAGTACTTC
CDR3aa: CASSLVSDTNIQYF

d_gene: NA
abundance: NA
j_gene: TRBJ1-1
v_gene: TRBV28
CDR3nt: TGTGCCAGCAGTTTATGGGGGATGGGGACTGAAGCTTTCTTT
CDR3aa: CASSLWGMGTEAFF

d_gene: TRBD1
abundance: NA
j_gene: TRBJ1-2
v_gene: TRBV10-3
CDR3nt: TGTGCCATCAGTGAACCGGACAGGTTATATGGCTACACCTTC
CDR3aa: CAISEPDRLYGYTF

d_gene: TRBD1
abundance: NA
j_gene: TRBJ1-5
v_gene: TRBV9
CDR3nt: TGTGCCAGCAGCGCCGACAGGGTGGGTCAGCCCCAGCATTTT
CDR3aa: CASSADRVGQPQHF

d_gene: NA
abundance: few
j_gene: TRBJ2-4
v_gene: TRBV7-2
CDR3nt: TGTGCCAGCAGCTCCCCCGGCCAGGGAAACATTCAGTACTTC
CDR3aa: CASSSPGQGNIQYF

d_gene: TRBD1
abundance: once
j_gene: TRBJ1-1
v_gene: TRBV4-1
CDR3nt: TGCGCCACGGGGCTACCGGGACAGGAAGCTTTCTTT
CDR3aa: CATGLPGQEAFF

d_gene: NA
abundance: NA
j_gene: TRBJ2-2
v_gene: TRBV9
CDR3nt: TGTGCCAGCAGCGTATCCTCTCGGGGCCGGGACACCGGGGAGCTGTTTTTT
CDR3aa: CASSVSSRGRDTGELFF

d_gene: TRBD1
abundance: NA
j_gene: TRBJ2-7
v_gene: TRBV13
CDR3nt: TGTGCCAGCAGCCCCCGGGATTGGACAGGGGAAGGCTACGAGCAGTACTTC
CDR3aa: CASSPRDWTGEGYEQYF

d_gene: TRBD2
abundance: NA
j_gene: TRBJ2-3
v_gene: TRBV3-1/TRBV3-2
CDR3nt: TGTGCCAGCAGCCAAGTATCCGGGAGGGCGCCGGCAGATACGCAGTATTTT
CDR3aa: CASSQVSGRAPADTQYF

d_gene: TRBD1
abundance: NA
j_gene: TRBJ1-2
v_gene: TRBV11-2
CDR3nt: TGTGCCAGCTCAGGGGGAATCGGCTATGGCTACACCTTC
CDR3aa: CASSGGIGYGYTF

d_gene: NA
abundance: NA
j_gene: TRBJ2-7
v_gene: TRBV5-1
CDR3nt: TGCGCCAGCAGCTTGAAGAATGAATTAGGTTCCTACGAGCAGTACTTC
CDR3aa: CASSLKNELGSYEQYF

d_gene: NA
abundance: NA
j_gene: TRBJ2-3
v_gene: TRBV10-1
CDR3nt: TGCGCCAGCAGTGAGCGCACAGATACGCAGTATTTT
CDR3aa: CASSERTDTQYF

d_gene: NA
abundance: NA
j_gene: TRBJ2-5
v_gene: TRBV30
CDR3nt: TGTGCCTGGAGCGGGCGGACCCAGTACTTC
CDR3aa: CAWSGRTQYF

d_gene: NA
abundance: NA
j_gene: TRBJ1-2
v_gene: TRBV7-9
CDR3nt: TGTGCCAGCAGCCCCAGTAGGGGAGGGAGCTATGGCTACACCTTC
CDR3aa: CASSPSRGGSYGYTF

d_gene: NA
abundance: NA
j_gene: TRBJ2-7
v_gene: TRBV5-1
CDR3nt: TGCGCCAGCAGCTTGGGGGTGCCCTCCTACGAGCAGTACTTC
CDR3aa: CASSLGVPSYEQYF

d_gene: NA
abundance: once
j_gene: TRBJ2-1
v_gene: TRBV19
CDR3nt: TGTGCCAGTACCGCTTGGGGGGATCCCCTATACAATGAGCAGTTCTTC
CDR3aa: CASTAWGDPLYNEQFF

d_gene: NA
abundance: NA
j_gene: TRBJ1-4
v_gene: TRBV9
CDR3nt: TGTGCCAGCAGCGCCGACAGGACTAATGAAAAACTGTTTTTT
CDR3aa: CASSADRTNEKLFF

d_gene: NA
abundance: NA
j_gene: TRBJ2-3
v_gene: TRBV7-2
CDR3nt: TGTGCCAGCAGCTTATTAGGGCTCGGCTCGGTGGATACGCAGTATTTT
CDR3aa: CASSLLGLGSVDTQYF

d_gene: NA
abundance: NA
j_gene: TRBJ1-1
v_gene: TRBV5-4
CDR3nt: TGTGCCAGCAGCTTGCTCTCTGGGGGGGGCATAGCTGAAGCTTTCTTT
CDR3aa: CASSLLSGGGIAEAFF

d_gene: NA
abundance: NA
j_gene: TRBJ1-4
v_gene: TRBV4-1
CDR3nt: TGCGCCAGCAGCCTTGCAACTAATGAAAAACTGTTTTTT
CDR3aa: CASSLATNEKLFF